This TCR beta chain was identified in a study of cytomegalovirus exposure and HLA in healthy donors. Profiled with immunoSEQ multiplex PCR; TCRdb holds only in-frame clones, not every one. The sample consists of hundreds of thousands of clones, 86% of them appearing once. Notes on the study in general: According to reports, the classifier identified cytomegalovirus status with high specificity and sensitivity. Cytomegalovirus-associated status was assigned to fewer than 200 TCR beta chains.

For this clone: Its antigen remains unidentified.

The CDR3 totals 15 residues. Germline V CDR1 and CDR2: MGHRA, YSYEKL. V shed 4 bases and J 8 bases; nucleotides not matched to a gene: 10. V and J are TRBV4-1 and TRBJ2-1, with TRBD1 identical over 8 bases. The sequencing input was PBMCs. The sequence came from a woman between 18 and 30 years old in good health and CMV-seronegative. The chain's CDR3 is CASSLIGQGFYEQFF. In nucleotides, the CDR3 is TGCGCCAGCAGCCTCATCGGACAGGGTTTTTATGAGCAGTTCTTC.